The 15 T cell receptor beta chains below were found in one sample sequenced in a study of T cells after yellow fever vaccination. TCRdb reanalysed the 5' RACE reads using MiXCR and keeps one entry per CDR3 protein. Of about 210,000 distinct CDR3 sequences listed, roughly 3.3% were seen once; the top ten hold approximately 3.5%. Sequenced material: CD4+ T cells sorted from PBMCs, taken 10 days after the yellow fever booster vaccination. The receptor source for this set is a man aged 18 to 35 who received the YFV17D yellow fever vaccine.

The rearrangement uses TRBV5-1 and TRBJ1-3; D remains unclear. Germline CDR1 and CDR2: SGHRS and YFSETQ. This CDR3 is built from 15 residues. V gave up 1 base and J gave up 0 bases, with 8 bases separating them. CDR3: CASSLTVSSGNTIYF. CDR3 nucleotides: TGCGCCAGCAGCTTGACAGTCTCCTCTGGAAACACCATATATTTT.

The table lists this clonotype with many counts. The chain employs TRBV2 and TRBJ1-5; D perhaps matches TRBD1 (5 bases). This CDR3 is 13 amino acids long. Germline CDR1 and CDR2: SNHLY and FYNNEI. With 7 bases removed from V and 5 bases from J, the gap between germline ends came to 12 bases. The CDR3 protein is CASTPDTHQPQHF. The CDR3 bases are TGTGCCAGCACCCCGGACACTCATCAGCCCCAGCATTTT.

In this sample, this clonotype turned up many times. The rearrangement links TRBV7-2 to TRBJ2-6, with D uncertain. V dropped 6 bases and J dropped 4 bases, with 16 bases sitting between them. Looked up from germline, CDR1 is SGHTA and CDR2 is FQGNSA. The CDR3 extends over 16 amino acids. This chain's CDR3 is CASRGYLGNGANVLTF. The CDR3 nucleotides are TGTGCCAGCAGAGGGTATCTAGGGAACGGGGCCAACGTCCTGACTTTC.

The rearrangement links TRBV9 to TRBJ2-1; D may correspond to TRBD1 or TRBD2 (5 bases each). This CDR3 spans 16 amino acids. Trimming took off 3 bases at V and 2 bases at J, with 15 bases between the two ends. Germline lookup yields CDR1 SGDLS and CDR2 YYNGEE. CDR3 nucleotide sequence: TGTGCCAGCAGCGCCGACGGGACGGACGCCTACAATGAGCAGTTCTTC. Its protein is CASSADGTDAYNEQFF.

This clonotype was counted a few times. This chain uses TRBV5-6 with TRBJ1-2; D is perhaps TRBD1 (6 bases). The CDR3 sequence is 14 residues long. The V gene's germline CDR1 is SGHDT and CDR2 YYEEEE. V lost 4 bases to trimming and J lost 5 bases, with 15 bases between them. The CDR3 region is CASSPGRTEYGYTF. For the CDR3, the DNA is TGTGCCAGCAGCCCGGGGAGGACAGAGTATGGCTACACCTTC.

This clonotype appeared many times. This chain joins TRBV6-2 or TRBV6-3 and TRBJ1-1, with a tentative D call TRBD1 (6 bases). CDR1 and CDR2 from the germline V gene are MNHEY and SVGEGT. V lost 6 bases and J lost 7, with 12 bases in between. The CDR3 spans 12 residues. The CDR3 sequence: CASSPQGDEAFF. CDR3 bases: TGTGCCAGCAGCCCACAGGGAGATGAAGCTTTCTTT.

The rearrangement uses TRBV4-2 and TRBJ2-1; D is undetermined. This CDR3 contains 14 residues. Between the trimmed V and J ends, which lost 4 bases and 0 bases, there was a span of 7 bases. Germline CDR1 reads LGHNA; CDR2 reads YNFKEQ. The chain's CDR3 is CASSPPRSYNEQFF. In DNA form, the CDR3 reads TGTGCCAGCAGCCCCCCCCGCTCCTACAATGAGCAGTTCTTC.

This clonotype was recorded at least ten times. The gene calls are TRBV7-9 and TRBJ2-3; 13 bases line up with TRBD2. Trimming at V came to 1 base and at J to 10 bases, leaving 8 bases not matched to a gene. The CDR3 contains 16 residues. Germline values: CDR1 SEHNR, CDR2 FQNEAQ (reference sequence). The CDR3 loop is CASSLGLAGGLRAQYF. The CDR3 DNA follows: TGTGCCAGCAGCTTAGGACTAGCGGGGGGACTTCGAGCGCAGTATTTT.

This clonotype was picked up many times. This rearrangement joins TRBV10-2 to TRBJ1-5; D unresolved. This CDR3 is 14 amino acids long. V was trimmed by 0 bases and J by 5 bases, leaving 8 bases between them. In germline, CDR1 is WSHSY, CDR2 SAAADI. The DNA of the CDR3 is TGCGCCAGCAGTGAGTCGCATAGGGATCAGCCCCAGCATTTT. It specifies CASSESHRDQPQHF.

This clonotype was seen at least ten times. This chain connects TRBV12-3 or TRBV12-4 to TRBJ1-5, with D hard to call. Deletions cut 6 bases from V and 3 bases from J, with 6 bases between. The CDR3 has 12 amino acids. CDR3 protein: CASRAPNQPQHF. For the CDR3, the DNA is TGTGCCAGCAGGGCGCCCAATCAGCCCCAGCATTTT.

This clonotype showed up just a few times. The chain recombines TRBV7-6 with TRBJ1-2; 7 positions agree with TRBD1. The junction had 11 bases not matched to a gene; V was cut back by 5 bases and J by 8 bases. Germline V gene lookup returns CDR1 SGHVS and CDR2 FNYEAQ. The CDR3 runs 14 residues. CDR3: CASSPEYNRGGYTF. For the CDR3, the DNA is TGTGCCAGCAGCCCGGAATATAACAGGGGAGGCTACACCTTC.

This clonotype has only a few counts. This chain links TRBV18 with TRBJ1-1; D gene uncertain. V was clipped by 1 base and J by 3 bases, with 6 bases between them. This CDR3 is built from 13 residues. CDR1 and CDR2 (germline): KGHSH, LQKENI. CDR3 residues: CASSPRVDTEAFF. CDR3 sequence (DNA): TGTGCCAGCTCACCACGGGTCGACACTGAAGCTTTCTTT.

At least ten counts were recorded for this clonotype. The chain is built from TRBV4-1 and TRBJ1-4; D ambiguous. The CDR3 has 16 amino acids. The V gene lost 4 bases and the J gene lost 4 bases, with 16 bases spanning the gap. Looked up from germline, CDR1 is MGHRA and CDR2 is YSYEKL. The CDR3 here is CASSRDQRVYNEKLFF. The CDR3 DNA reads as TGCGCCAGCAGCCGAGACCAAAGGGTATATAATGAAAAACTGTTTTTT.

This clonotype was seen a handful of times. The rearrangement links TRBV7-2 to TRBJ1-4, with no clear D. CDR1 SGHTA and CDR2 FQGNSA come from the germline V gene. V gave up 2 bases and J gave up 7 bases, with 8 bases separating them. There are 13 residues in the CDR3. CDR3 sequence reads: CASSLFVGEKLFF. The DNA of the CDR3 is TGTGCCAGCAGCTTATTCGTGGGTGAAAAACTGTTTTTT.

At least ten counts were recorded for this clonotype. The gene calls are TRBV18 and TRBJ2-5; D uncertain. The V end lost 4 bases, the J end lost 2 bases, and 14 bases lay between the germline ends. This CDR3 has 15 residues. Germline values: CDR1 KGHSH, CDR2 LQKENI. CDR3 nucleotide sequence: TGTGCCAGCTCACAACGAGTATCAGAGCAAGAGACCCAGTACTTC. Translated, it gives CASSQRVSEQETQYF.